Detailed here is one T cell receptor (beta chain). What it binds is unknown. The CDR3 runs 13 residues. CDR1 and CDR2 from the germline V gene are SGHVS and FQNEAQ. V was pared by 5 bases and J by 7 bases, with 14 bases between. Measured with immunoSEQ multiplex PCR; TCRdb has only the in-frame clones, and not every one. The profile shows roughly 150,000 clones, more than 75% of them singletons. The sample belongs to a study of T cell responses to AZD1222 COVID-19 vaccine. Study-wide points: Donors in the cohort were predominantly white British and more often female, and clonal diversity was possibly underestimated. AZD1222 recipients seropositive at baseline numbered only six or seven.

The chain is built from TRBV7-8 and TRBJ1-2; D gene uncertain. The starting material was peripheral blood, obtained on day 0 of AZD1222 vaccination. This sequence was found in an adult in good health. CDR3 loop: CASSPGWPLGYTF. CDR3 nucleotide sequence: TGTGCCAGCAGCCCCGGGTGGCCCCTTGGCTACACCTTC.